The sequence of this TCR beta chain was determined in a study of early T cells in non-severe SARS-CoV-2 infection. On the study more broadly: Unsorted whole-blood RNA was sequenced in bulk, leaving chains unpaired.

Overall study findings and caveats: Sequences matched to VDJdb favored anti-spike CD8 responses, while private and CD4 specificities were missed.

Germline V gene data show CDR1 as SGHTA and CDR2 as FQGNSA. This CDR3 is 13 amino acids long. The V gene lost 4 bases and the J gene lost 6 bases, with 12 bases spanning the gap. This clonotype was counted between two and nine times. Its antigen remains unidentified. Unique molecular identifiers were affixed to single, distinct cDNA molecules. TCRdb re-derived calls from the 5' RACE reads in MiXCR, one entry per CDR3 protein. The table lists approximately 77,000 distinct CDR3 sequences, roughly 16% of them singletons. The TCR comes from an adult who was a healthcare worker with PCR-confirmed SARS-CoV-2 infection or an uninfected control (not recorded which). Material for sequencing was whole blood. V and J are TRBV7-2 and TRBJ1-2; D ambiguous. Here the CDR3 DNA reads TGTGCCAGCAGCTCCCAGGAGGTTAATGGCTACACCTTC. Its protein product is CASSSQEVNGYTF. The variable domain in full, with the rest retrieved from reference TRBV7-2 and TRBJ1-2, is GAGVSQSPSNKVTEKGKDVELRCDPISGHTALYWYRQSLGQGLEFLIYFQGNSAPDKSGLPSDRFSAERTGGSVSTLTIQRTQQEDSAVYLCASSSQEVNGYTFGSGTRLTVV.